This T cell receptor beta chain was identified in a study of blood T cell repertoires in COVID-19. Enrolled through a virtual design, the participants were between 18 and 89 years of age and came from under 25 US areas. Here immunoSEQ multiplex PCR was the method, and the copy in TCRdb shows in-frame clones only, minus some. The profile covers about 220,000 clones, with 85% to 90% appearing a single time and about 14% taken by the ten largest. The TCR comes from a woman in her forties or fifties with acute COVID-19. Sequencing was done on a sample of PBMCs or T cells enriched from blood (not recorded which).

CDR3: CASGGTQANTEAFF. CDR3 DNA sequence: TGTGCCAGCGGGGGGACGCAAGCGAACACTGAAGCTTTCTTT. This chain uses TRBV28 with TRBJ1-1, with a tentative D call TRBD1 (5 bases). Trimming shortened V by 8 bases and J by 1 base, and 14 bases separated the two germline ends. Germline CDR1 MDHEN, CDR2 SYDVKM. This CDR3 comprises 14 residues.